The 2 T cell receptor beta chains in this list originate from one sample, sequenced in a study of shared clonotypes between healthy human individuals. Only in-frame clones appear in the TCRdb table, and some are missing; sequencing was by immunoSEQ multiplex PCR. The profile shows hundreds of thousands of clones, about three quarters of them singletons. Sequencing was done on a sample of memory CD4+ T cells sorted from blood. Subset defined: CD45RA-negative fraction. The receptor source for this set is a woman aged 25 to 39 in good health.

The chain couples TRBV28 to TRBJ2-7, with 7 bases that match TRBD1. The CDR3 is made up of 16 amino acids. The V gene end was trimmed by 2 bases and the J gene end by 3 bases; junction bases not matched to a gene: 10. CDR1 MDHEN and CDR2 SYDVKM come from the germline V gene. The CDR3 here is CASSLPARQGIYEQYF. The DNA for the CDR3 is TGTGCCAGCAGTTTACCCGCGCGACAGGGAATCTACGAGCAGTACTTC.

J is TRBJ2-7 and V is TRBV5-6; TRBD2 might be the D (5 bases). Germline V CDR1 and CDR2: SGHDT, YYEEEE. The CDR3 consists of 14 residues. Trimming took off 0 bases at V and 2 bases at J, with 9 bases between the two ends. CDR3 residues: CASSLAGLPYEQYF. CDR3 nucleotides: TGTGCCAGCAGCTTGGCCGGACTTCCCTACGAGCAGTACTTC.